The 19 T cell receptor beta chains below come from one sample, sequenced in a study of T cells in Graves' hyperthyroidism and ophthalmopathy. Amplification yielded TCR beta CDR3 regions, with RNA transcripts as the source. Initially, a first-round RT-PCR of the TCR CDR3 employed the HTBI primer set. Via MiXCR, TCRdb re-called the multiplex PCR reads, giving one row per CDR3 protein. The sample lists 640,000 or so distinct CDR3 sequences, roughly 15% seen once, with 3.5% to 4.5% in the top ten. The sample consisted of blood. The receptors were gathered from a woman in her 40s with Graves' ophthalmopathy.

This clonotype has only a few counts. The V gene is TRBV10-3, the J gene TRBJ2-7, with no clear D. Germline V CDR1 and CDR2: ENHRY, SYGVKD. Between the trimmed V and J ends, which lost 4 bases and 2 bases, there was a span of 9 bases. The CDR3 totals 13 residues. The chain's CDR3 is CAISGEPTYEQYF. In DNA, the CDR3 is TGTGCCATCAGTGGGGAACCAACCTACGAGCAGTACTTC.

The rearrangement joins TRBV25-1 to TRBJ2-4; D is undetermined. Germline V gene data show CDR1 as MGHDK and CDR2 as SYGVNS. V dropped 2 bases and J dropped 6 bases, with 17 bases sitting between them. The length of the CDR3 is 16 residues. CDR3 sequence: CASSEDADSPINIQYF. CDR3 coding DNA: TGTGCCAGCAGTGAAGATGCAGATAGTCCTATAAACATTCAGTACTTC.

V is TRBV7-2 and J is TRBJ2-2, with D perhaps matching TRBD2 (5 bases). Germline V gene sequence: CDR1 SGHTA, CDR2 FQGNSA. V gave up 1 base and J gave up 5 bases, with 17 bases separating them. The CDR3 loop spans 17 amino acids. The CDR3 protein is CASSLVATGTGTGELFF. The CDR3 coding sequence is TGTGCCAGCAGCTTAGTCGCCACGGGAACGGGGACCGGGGAGCTGTTTTTT.

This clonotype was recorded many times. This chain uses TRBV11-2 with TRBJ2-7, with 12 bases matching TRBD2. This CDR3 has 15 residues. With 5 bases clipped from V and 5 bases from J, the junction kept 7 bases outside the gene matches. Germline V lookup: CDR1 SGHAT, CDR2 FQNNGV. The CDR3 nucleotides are TGTGCCAGCAGCGCTGGACTAGCGGGATTTAACGAGCAGTACTTC. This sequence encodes CASSAGLAGFNEQYF. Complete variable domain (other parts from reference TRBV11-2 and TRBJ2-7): EAGVAQSPRYKIIEKRQSVAFWCNPISGHATLYWYQQILGQGPKLLIQFQNNGVVDDSQLPKDRFSAERLKGVDSTLKIQPAKLEDSAVYLCASSAGLAGFNEQYFGPGTRLTVT.

The DNA of the CDR3 is TGTGCCAGCAGGGGACCCAGGGCTAGCAATCAGCCCCAGCATTTT. As protein: CASRGPRASNQPQHF. The chain is built from TRBV12-3 or TRBV12-4 and TRBJ1-5; D might be TRBD1 (5 bases). V lost 6 bases to trimming and J lost 0 bases, with 12 bases between them. The CDR3 loop spans 15 amino acids.

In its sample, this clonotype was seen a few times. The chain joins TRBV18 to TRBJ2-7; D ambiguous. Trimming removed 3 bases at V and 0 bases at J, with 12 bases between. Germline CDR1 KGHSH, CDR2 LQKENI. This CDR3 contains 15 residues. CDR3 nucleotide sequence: TGTGCCAGCTCACCGGTCGGTACAGCCTCCTACGAGCAGTACTTC. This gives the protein CASSPVGTASYEQYF. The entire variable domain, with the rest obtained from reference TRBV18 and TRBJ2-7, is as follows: NAGVMQNPRHLVRRRGQEARLRCSPMKGHSHVYWYRQLPEEGLKFMVYLQKENIIDESGMPKERFSAEFPKEGPSILRIQQVVRGDSAAYFCASSPVGTASYEQYFGPGTRLTVT.

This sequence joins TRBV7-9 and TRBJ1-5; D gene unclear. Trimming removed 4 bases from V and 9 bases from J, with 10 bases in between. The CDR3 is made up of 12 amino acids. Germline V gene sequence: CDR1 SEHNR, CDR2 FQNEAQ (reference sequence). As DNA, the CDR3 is TGTGCCAGCAGCTATAATAGGCGGCCCCAGCATTTT. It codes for CASSYNRRPQHF. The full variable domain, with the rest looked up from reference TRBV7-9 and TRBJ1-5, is DTGVSQNPRHKITKRGQNVTFRCDPISEHNRLYWYRQTLGQGPEFLTYFQNEAQLEKSRLLSDRFSAERPKGSFSTLEIQRTEQGDSAMYLCASSYNRRPQHFGDGTRLSIL.

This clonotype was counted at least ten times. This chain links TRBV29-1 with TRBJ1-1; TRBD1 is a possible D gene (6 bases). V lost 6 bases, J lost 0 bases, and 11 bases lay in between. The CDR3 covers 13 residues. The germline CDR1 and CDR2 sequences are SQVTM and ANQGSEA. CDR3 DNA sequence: TGCAGCGTCGCCAGGGACATGAACACTGAAGCTTTCTTT. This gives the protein CSVARDMNTEAFF.

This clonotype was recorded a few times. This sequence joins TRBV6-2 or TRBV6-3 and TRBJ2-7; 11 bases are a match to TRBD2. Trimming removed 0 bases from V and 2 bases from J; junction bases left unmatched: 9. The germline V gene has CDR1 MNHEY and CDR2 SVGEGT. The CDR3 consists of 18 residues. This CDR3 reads CASSYSGPGLAVTYEQYF. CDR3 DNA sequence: TGTGCCAGCAGTTACTCTGGCCCGGGACTAGCGGTCACCTACGAGCAGTACTTC.

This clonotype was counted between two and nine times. The CDR3 reads CASSRTGFNYGYTF. CDR3 nucleotides: TGTGCCAGCAGTAGGACAGGGTTTAACTATGGCTACACCTTC. The rearrangement uses TRBV9 and TRBJ1-2; 8 nucleotides line up with TRBD1. J lost 1 base, V lost 5 bases, and 4 bases had no gene match. Germline V gene data show CDR1 as SGDLS and CDR2 as YYNGEE. The CDR3 spans 14 residues.

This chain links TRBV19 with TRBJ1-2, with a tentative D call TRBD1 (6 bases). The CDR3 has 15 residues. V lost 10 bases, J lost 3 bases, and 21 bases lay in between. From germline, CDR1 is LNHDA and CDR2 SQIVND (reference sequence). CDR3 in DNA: TGTGCCACCGCTAAAACGGGGGGGCAGTACTATGGCTACACCTTC. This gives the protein CATAKTGGQYYGYTF.

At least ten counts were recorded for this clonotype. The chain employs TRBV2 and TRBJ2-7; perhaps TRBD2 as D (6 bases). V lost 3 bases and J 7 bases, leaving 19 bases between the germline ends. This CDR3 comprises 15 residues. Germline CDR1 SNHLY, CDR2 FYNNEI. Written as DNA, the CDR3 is TGTGCCAGCAGTGAGGATAGCGGATCTATACGGGAGCAGTACTTC. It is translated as CASSEDSGSIREQYF.

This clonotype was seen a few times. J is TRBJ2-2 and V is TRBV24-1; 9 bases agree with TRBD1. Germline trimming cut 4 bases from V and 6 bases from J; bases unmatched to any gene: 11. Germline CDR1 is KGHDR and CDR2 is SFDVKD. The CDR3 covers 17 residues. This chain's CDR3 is CATSEAGTGRGPGELFF. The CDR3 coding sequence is TGTGCCACCAGTGAGGCCGGGACAGGGAGAGGTCCCGGGGAGCTGTTTTTT.

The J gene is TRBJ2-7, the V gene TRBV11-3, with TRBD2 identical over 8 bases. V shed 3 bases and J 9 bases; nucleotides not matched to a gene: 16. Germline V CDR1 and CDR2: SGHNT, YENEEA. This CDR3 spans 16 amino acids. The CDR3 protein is CASSFTGTSGLRGQYF. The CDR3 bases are TGTGCCAGCAGCTTCACCGGTACTAGCGGTCTACGTGGGCAGTACTTC.

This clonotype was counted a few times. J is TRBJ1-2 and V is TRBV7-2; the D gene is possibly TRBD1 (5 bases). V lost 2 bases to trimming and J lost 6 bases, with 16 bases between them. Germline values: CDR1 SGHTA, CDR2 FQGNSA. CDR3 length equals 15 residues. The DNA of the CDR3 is TGTGCCAGCAGCTTACGGGCCAGGGTTCGGGATGGCTACACCTTC. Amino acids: CASSLRARVRDGYTF.

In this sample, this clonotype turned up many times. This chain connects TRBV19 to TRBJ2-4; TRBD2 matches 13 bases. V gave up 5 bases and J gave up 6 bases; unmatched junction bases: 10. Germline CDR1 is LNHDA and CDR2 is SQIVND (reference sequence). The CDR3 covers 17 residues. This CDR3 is CASSPGTSGMGGNIQYF. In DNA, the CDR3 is TGTGCCAGTAGTCCAGGGACTAGCGGGATGGGCGGAAACATTCAGTACTTC.

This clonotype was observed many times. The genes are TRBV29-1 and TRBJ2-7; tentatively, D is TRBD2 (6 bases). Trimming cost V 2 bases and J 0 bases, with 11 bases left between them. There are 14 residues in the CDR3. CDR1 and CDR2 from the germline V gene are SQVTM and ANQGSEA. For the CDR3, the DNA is TGCAGCGTTGAACTGACTAGGGACTCCTACGAGCAGTACTTC. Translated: CSVELTRDSYEQYF.

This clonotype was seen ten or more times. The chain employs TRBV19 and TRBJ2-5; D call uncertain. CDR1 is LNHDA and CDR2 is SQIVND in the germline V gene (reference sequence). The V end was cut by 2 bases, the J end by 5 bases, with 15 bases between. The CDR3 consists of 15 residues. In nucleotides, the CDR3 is TGTGCCAGTAGTATATATGGTTACACCCAGGAGACCCAGTACTTC. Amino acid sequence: CASSIYGYTQETQYF. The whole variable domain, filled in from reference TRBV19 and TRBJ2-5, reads DGGITQSPKYLFRKEGQNVTLSCEQNLNHDAMYWYRQDPGQGLRLIYYSQIVNDFQKGDIAEGYSVSREKKESFPLTVTSAQKNPTAFYLCASSIYGYTQETQYFGPGTRLLVL.

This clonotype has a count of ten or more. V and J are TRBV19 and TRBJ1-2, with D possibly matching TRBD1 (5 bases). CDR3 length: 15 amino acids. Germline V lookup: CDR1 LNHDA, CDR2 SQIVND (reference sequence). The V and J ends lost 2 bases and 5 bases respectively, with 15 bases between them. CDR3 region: CASSIPSLRGYGYTF. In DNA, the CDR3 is TGTGCCAGTAGTATACCCTCTTTGCGGGGGTATGGCTACACCTTC.